This T cell receptor (beta chain) was sequenced during a study of cytomegalovirus exposure and HLA in healthy donors. Vbeta (60) and Jbeta (13) primers were used in the PCR. Assay used: immunoSEQ multiplex PCR; TCRdb lists only in-frame clones, some missing. The sample has around 200,000 clones; 84% are singletons. Germline V gives CDR1 WSHSY, CDR2 SAAADI. Deletions cut 6 bases from V and 8 bases from J, with 15 bases between. CDR3 length: 13 amino acids. The clonotype comes from a girl aged 2 to 10 in good health and CMV-seropositive. This sequence joins TRBV10-2 and TRBJ2-3; D is undetermined. What was sequenced was PBMCs. The CDR3 region has the DNA TGCGCCAGCAGCAGTGACATCCCCCCTACGCAGTATTTT. Encoded protein: CASSSDIPPTQYF.